This T cell receptor (beta chain) comes out of a study of CD8+ T cells in alopecia areata. Study outcomes and limitations: Clonality in lesional scalp, especially alopecia totalis/universalis, exceeded that of normal scalp.

For this clone: The antigen is not known.

The CDR3 sequence is 16 residues long. CDR1 SGHKS and CDR2 YYEKEE come from the germline V gene (reference sequence). V was pared by 0 bases and J by 8 bases, with 7 bases of the junction left unmatched. Reverse transcribed after extraction, RNA yielded cDNA as the sequencing template. TCRdb's table, derived via immunoSEQ multiplex PCR, lists solely in-frame clones and lacks some. The table has 130,000 to 150,000 clones, around 86% seen once. The TCR sequence derives from a human donor with alopecia areata. The input for sequencing was CD8+ T cells sorted from blood, taken at week 0. The chain recombines TRBV5-5 with TRBJ2-1; 11 nucleotides match TRBD2. The DNA of the CDR3 is TGTGCCAGCAGCTTGGGACTAGCGGGGTTCCTCGATGAGCAGTTCTTC. This codes for CASSLGLAGFLDEQFF.